This T cell receptor (beta chain) was recovered during a study of blood T cell repertoires in COVID-19. Across the study: Specimens from acute and convalescent COVID-19 originated in the United States, Italy and Spain. From T cells, B-cell-depleted T cells, or PBMCs came the material, which was cDNA or gDNA.

As originally analysed: How many nucleated cells were present was estimated from reference gene primer amplification. Data came from immunoSEQ multiplex PCR; TCRdb stores just in-frame clones and leaves some out. V and J calls and clone size are copied from that table; D and trimming were computed from the DNA. The data show about 53,000 clones, around 82% seen once. This CDR3 is built from 15 residues. With V trimmed by 1 base and J by 6 bases, 7 bases remained unmatched. Per germline, CDR1 LGHDT and CDR2 YNNKEL (reference sequence). The TCR originated in a woman aged 60-70 years with acute or convalescent COVID-19. The specimen sequenced was peripheral blood. The chain carries TRBV3-1 (or the pseudogene TRBV3-2) and TRBJ2-5; 8 bases map to TRBD1. The CDR3 is CASSQGPDRGQTQYF. DNA of the CDR3: TGTGCCAGCAGCCAAGGGCCAGACAGGGGTCAGACCCAGTACTTC.